The T cell receptor (beta chain) under discussion was sequenced for a study of circulating and synovial CD4+ cells in juvenile arthritis. The study's findings and limits: Circulating pathogenic-like lymphocytes shared a substantially higher fraction of CDR3 sequences with synovium than bulk blood.

Sequencing was performed with immunoSEQ multiplex PCR; in TCRdb, only in-frame clones are kept and a portion is missing. The table lists 30,000 to 40,000 clones, less than 97% of them singletons. Note on this clone: The antigen is not known.

This CDR3 has 15 amino acids. Germline values: CDR1 MGHDK, CDR2 SYGVNS. With 4 bases clipped from V and 4 bases from J, the junction kept 5 bases outside the gene matches. Sequenced samples came from active juvenile idiopathic arthritis patients. Specimen: CD4+ T cells from blood. The chain couples TRBV25-1 to TRBJ2-5; 11 positions agree with TRBD2. The receptor's source is a human donor with juvenile idiopathic arthritis. The chain's CDR3 is CASSVGTSGLETQYF. The DNA of the CDR3 is TGTGCCAGCAGTGTAGGGACTAGCGGATTAGAGACCCAGTACTTC.